The present TCR beta chain was sequenced within a study of blood T cell repertoires in COVID-19. It was within 2 weeks before study entry that exposed participants met a COVID-19 case. Profiling relied on immunoSEQ multiplex PCR, and the TCRdb table lists in-frame clones only, not all of them. The sample yields approximately 400,000 clones, 80% to 95% seen once. V dropped 2 bases and J dropped 1 base, with 8 bases sitting between them. In germline, CDR1 is MNHEY, CDR2 SMNVEV (reference sequence). The CDR3 contains 14 residues. The source is a woman aged 40 to 49 who had been exposed to COVID-19. Sample: PBMCs or T cells enriched from blood (not recorded which). This chain joins TRBV27 and TRBJ1-1; D not resolved. The CDR3 nucleotides read TGTGCCAGCAGTTTAGAGAGGTCGAACACTGAAGCTTTCTTT. It translates to CASSLERSNTEAFF.